This T cell receptor (beta chain) originates from a study of T-cell memory formation after mild COVID-19. The overall study: Clusters of TCRs were largely donor specific. Study findings and constraints: CD4+ bias marked clones expanding day 15 to 37, unlike balanced contracting clones. For contracting clones, CD4+ ones sat mainly in CM and EM, CD8+ in EMRA. The pre-infection memory compartment contained some responding clones, suggesting cross-reactive memory joined.

This clonotype was picked up a small number of times. Antigen specificity is unknown. TCRdb re-called the 5' RACE reads through MiXCR, storing one row per CDR3 protein. The repertoire consists of roughly 350,000 distinct CDR3 sequences, with around 13% occurring once and the leading ten covering around a fifth. The germline V gene has CDR1 MNHEY and CDR2 SVGEGT. V was clipped by 6 bases and J by 1 base, with 12 bases between them. This CDR3 is built from 14 residues. Sample: PBMCs or a T cell subset sorted from them (not recorded which). The sequence came from a young man who had mild COVID-19 (a few samples of this study predate the infection). Cell type and time point are not known. V gene TRBV6-2 or TRBV6-3 combines with J gene TRBJ1-1; possibly TRBD1 for D (6 bases). The DNA for the CDR3 is TGTGCCAGCAGCTCCGGGGGGCGGAACACTGAAGCTTTCTTT. This translates into CASSSGGRNTEAFF.